The present TCR beta chain was sequenced within a study of glioma-infiltrating T cells after dendritic cell vaccination (dated by TCRdb to about 2016). Broadly, across the study: The cohort included around 15 glioblastoma patients drawn from Phase I and II dendritic cell vaccination trials, of whom 9 were newly diagnosed and 6 had recurrent disease. Survival after dendritic cell vaccination was correlated with TCR sequencing metrics, such as TIL content and the overlap between tumor and blood repertoires. Each patient was given three intradermal dendritic cell vaccine injections, spaced two weeks apart, in the arm below the axilla. In glioblastoma patients vaccinated with dendritic cells, deep sequencing of TCR beta CDR3 regions served to measure tumor-infiltrating lymphocyte content and to compare repertoires between tumor and blood. Autologous tumor lysate-pulsed dendritic cell vaccination was administered to the patients between the early 2000s and the early 2010s. To make the vaccine, monocyte-derived dendritic cells were cultured for under 9 days with IL-4 and GM-CSF and then pulsed overnight with autologous tumor lysate.

The time point label on this specimen signifies: after dendritic cell vaccination, including at tumor progression/relapse. To be selected, patients needed enough residual fresh-frozen tumor tissue and more than two years of available survival data. Although molecular status otherwise differed among the glioblastoma patients, no patient had an isocitrate dehydrogenase mutation. PBMC were collected before vaccination, two weeks after the third vaccination, and at tumor progression when it occurred. The Qiagen DNeasy Blood extraction Kit was used for extraction of genomic DNA. From V the trimming removes 7 bases and from J it removes 8 bases, while the gene matches leave 9 bases of the junction unaccounted for. There are 14 amino acids in the CDR3, from cysteine to phenylalanine inclusive. Only the CDR3 DNA is retained, 42 bases long and in frame from the first base. Via the germline V gene, CDR1 is SNHLY and CDR2 FYNNEI.

Using the immunoSEQ assay, TCRB CDR3 regions were amplified from 1.5 to 2 micrograms of genomic DNA, or from all available DNA when less than that was on hand. The multiplex PCR relied on 60 forward primers for TCR V beta segments and 13 reverse primers for J beta segments. Synthetic control templates were spiked into each sample at limiting dilution to estimate reads per starting template. The Illumina HiSeq System generated sequencing reads of 87 bp. The study's processing was this. PCR and sequencing errors were removed by merging closely related sequences with a nearest neighbor algorithm. TCR overlap was measured as the percentage of unique tumor TCR beta sequences also present in the same patient's peripheral blood. TCRdb's version of the immuneACCESS table is confined to in-frame rearrangements and falls short of the full clone set. An unresolved V gene accounts for under half of the shortfall where checked; the remainder is of unknown origin. V and J calls and clone size follow that table, whereas D and trimming were derived from the DNA. The sample table shows approximately 62,000 clones, and 86% are seen once. 11% of the sample belongs to the ten largest clones.

The full study reports these points: After dendritic cell vaccination, a higher estimated pretreatment TIL content predicted longer time to progression and overall survival. The TCR overlap response model with three groups was called speculative and said to need prospective validation. No direct relationship between TCR clonality and survival was found, suggesting a diverse polyclonal response may matter. The cohort was small and heterogeneous, few patients had complete blood and tumor sets, and even fewer had initial-recurrent tumor pairs.

With regard to this clone: Its antigen remains undetermined. Per-nucleotide qualities are absent, and no much larger clonotype sits a single base away.

The rearranged segments are TRBV2 and TRBJ1-2; the central 11 bases match TRBD1. This sequence was found in a human donor with glioblastoma. The specimen was blood, collected after dendritic cell vaccination. Here the CDR3 is given as CASIAGQGDYGYTF. The DNA sequence is TGTGCCAGCATTGCGGGACAGGGGGATTACGGCTACACCTTC.